Included here is one TCR beta chain sequence, with context. Its antigen is unknown. This sample stems from a study of cytomegalovirus exposure and HLA in healthy donors. Study details: Unique TCRs from HLA-typed donors, some 85 million of them, were held in an early data release.

Vbeta (60) and Jbeta (13) primers were used in the PCR. Profiling relied on immunoSEQ multiplex PCR, and the TCRdb table lists in-frame clones only, not all of them. This sample yields some 160,000 clones, of which around four fifths are seen a single time; more than 1.5% belongs to the top ten. CDR1 and CDR2 (germline): MGHRA, YSYEKL. The CDR3 length is 17 residues. Germline trimming cut 1 base from V and 0 bases from J; bases unmatched to any gene: 5. Study results and limitations: In terms of immune exposure information, only CMV serostatus was available. Sequencing likely produced, as an artifact, a cluster of highly shared sequence variants. The authors confirmed in vitro that a few CMV-associated chains were specific for CMV antigens.

The sequence came from a man younger than 35 in good health and CMV-seronegative. Sequenced: PBMCs. The chain links TRBV4-1 to TRBJ1-2; 10 bases agree with TRBD1. In DNA, the CDR3 is TGCGCCAGCAGCCAAGTATGGACAGGGGGGTCTAACTATGGCTACACCTTC. It codes for CASSQVWTGGSNYGYTF.